The 29 T cell receptor beta chains in this list originate from one sample, sequenced in a study of T-cell reconstitution after alpha-beta-depleted transplantation in children. Preparation of the TCRbeta library involved a method that used unique molecular identifiers. TCRdb re-called the PCR reads with MiXCR, one entry per CDR3 protein. There are 81,000 or so distinct CDR3 sequences in the sample; 15% to 17% occur only once, and roughly a fifth lies in the top ten. The material was PBMCs, mostly from graft donor cells, obtained 180 days after TCRalphabeta/CD19-depleted stem cell transplant. All receptors come from a male patient between 2 and 9 years old who had a stem cell transplant for acute lymphoblastic leukemia, so the T cells may come from the graft donor.

Comments on this clonotype: Compared with germline, one end of the junction differs, possibly owing to a read error. V usage is TRBV3-1 and J usage is TRBJ2-5, with 8 bases matching TRBD2. The germline CDR1 and CDR2 sequences are LGHDT and YNNKEL (reference sequence). CDR3 size: 18 residues. CDR3 loop: CASSQDRASGQRGETQHF. CDR3 bases: TGTGCCAGCAGCCAAGATCGGGCTAGCGGGCAACGAGGAGAGACCCAGCACTTC.

The sample holds many counts of this clonotype. The chain joins TRBV10-3 to TRBJ2-5; TRBD2 matches at 13 bases. J lost 9 bases, V lost 2 bases, and 6 bases had no gene match. The germline CDR1 and CDR2 sequences are ENHRY and SYGVKD. The CDR3 is 15 amino acids. CDR3 region: CAISETSGGAAAQYF. The DNA of the CDR3 is TGTGCCATCAGTGAGACTAGCGGGGGGGCGGCAGCCCAGTACTTC.

The chain couples TRBV5-1 to TRBJ1-1, with 9 positions matching TRBD1. From germline, CDR1 is SGHRS and CDR2 YFSETQ. The CDR3 consists of 16 residues. The junction had 8 bases not matched to a gene; V was cut back by 4 bases and J by 1 base. Written as DNA, the CDR3 is TGCGCCAGCAGCCTTAACAGGGGGCGGGCGAACACTGAAGCTTTCTTT. Translated, it gives CASSLNRGRANTEAFF.

V gene TRBV7-9 combines with J gene TRBJ2-1; 8 nucleotides match TRBD2. In germline, CDR1 is SEHNR, CDR2 FQNEAQ (reference sequence). Germline trimming cut 6 bases from V and 8 bases from J; bases unmatched to any gene: 12. This CDR3 has 15 residues. DNA for the CDR3: TGTGCCAGCAGTCAAAAACGGGGGGGCCTCGATGAGCAGTTCTTC. It codes for CASSQKRGGLDEQFF. The complete variable domain, with remaining parts taken from reference TRBV7-9 and TRBJ2-1, reads DTGVSQNPRHKITKRGQNVTFRCDPISEHNRLYWYRQTLGQGPEFLTYFQNEAQLEKSRLLSDRFSAERPKGSFSTLEIQRTEQGDSAMYLCASSQKRGGLDEQFFGPGTRLTVL.

This clonotype was recorded many times. The rearrangement links TRBV20-1 to TRBJ2-1, with 7 nucleotides matching TRBD2. V shed 4 bases, J shed 6 bases, and the junction held 6 bases outside the gene matches. CDR1 is DFQATT and CDR2 is SNEGSKA in the germline V gene (reference sequence). This CDR3 has 13 amino acids. The CDR3 sequence is CSAIRGEGNEQFF. The DNA for the CDR3 is TGCAGTGCTATTCGGGGGGAGGGCAATGAGCAGTTCTTC.

The rearrangement uses TRBV5-1 and TRBJ1-3, with 9 positions matching TRBD1. Germline loops: CDR1 SGHRS, CDR2 YFSETQ. This CDR3 region has 13 residues. V lost 2 bases, J lost 7 bases, and 1 base stayed unmatched. CDR3 residues: CASSFGQGNTIYF. The CDR3 nucleotides are TGCGCCAGCAGCTTCGGACAGGGGAACACCATATATTTT.

In this sample, this clonotype turned up a few times. This chain connects TRBV20-1 to TRBJ1-2; the D gene is possibly TRBD1 (5 bases). The CDR3 covers 11 residues. The ends were cut back, 5 bases at V and 5 bases at J, with 9 bases in the middle. Germline assignment: CDR1 DFQATT and CDR2 SNEGSKA (reference sequence). The CDR3 region has the DNA TGCAGTGCTTTCAGGGTTTATGGCTACACCTTC. It codes for CSAFRVYGYTF.

This clonotype was counted only a few times. V and J are TRBV7-6 and TRBJ1-1; possible D gene TRBD1, 5 bases. The CDR3 length is 16 residues. The V and J ends lost 5 bases and 2 bases respectively, with 18 bases between them. Germline V gene lookup returns CDR1 SGHVS and CDR2 FNYEAQ. The CDR3 spells CASSTGRGEPNTEAFF. In DNA form, the CDR3 reads TGTGCCAGCAGCACGGGGCGGGGAGAACCTAACACTGAAGCTTTCTTT.

Here the CDR3 DNA reads TGTGCCAGCAGCTCCCCGACCCGAAGAGGGGACACAGATACGCAGTATTTT. Protein: CASSSPTRRGDTDTQYF. This chain connects TRBV7-9 to TRBJ2-3; D tentatively fits TRBD1 or TRBD2 (5 bases each). The V gene's germline CDR1 is SEHNR and CDR2 FQNEAQ (reference sequence). V was pared by 4 bases and J by 2 bases, with 19 bases between. The CDR3 totals 17 residues. Variable domain in full (rest from reference TRBV7-9 and TRBJ2-3): DTGVSQNPRHKITKRGQNVTFRCDPISEHNRLYWYRQTLGQGPEFLTYFQNEAQLEKSRLLSDRFSAERPKGSFSTLEIQRTEQGDSAMYLCASSSPTRRGDTDTQYFGPGTRLTVL.

The chain joins TRBV5-6 to TRBJ2-5; D assignment may be TRBD1 or TRBD2 (5 bases each). Trimming left V 3 bases short and J 10 bases short, with 16 bases between. The V gene's germline CDR1 is SGHDT and CDR2 YYEEEE. The CDR3 consists of 13 residues. CDR3 nucleotide sequence: TGTGCCAGCAGCTCCGGGTTGGGGGTGGACCAGTACTTC. Translating gives CASSSGLGVDQYF.

In its sample, this clonotype was seen a few times. The V call is TRBV12-3 or TRBV12-4, the J call TRBJ2-7; D is possibly TRBD1 (6 bases). Trimming cost V 5 bases and J 3 bases, with 14 bases left between them. The CDR3 sequence is 14 residues long. The CDR3, as DNA: TGTGCCAGCAGTCCTCAGGGGACCCTCTACGAGCAGTACTTC. This translates into CASSPQGTLYEQYF.

This clonotype showed up just a few times. The V and J genes are TRBV15 and TRBJ1-1; D might be TRBD1 (5 bases). CDR3 length: 13 amino acids. Per germline, CDR1 LNHNV and CDR2 YYDKDF (reference sequence). The V end was cut by 0 bases, the J end by 5 bases, with 7 bases between. Written as DNA, the CDR3 is TGTGCCACCAGCAGAGAGGGGGGGACTGAAGCTTTCTTT. Its protein product is CATSREGGTEAFF.

This clonotype was counted only a few times. The chain has TRBV7-9 and TRBJ1-2; 7 bases map to TRBD1. The CDR3 is 14 residues long. With 4 bases clipped from V and 4 bases from J, the junction kept 6 bases outside the gene matches. Germline values: CDR1 SEHNR, CDR2 FQNEAQ (reference sequence). In DNA, the CDR3 is TGTGCCAGCAGCTACCCGGACAGGACCTATGGCTACACCTTC. It translates to CASSYPDRTYGYTF.

The chain carries TRBV29-1 and TRBJ2-7, with D perhaps assigned TRBD1 or TRBD2 (5 bases each). Trimming took off 0 bases at V and 9 bases at J, with 12 bases between the two ends. This CDR3 spans 12 amino acids. Germline CDR1 reads SQVTM; CDR2 reads ANQGSEA. The CDR3 sequence: CSVEEDLGVQYF. The CDR3, as DNA: TGCAGCGTTGAAGAGGACCTGGGGGTGCAGTACTTC.

V is TRBV5-1 and J is TRBJ2-4; D not resolved. Between the trimmed V and J ends, which lost 0 bases and 4 bases, there was a span of 5 bases. Germline V lookup: CDR1 SGHRS, CDR2 YFSETQ. CDR3 length: 13 amino acids. CDR3 DNA sequence: TGCGCCAGCAGCTTGGATGCTAAAAACATTCAGTACTTC. Protein product: CASSLDAKNIQYF.

V gene TRBV13 combines with J gene TRBJ1-4; possible D gene TRBD1, 5 bases. Germline CDR1 and CDR2: PRHDT and FYEKMQ (reference sequence). Trimming took off 5 bases at V and 10 bases at J, with 20 bases between the two ends. This CDR3 has 15 amino acids. The CDR3 DNA reads as TGTGCCAGCAGCCGGGGACGGCCGACTCTAGGAAAACTGTTTTTT. Protein: CASSRGRPTLGKLFF. The full variable domain, its missing parts supplied by reference TRBV13 and TRBJ1-4, is AAGVIQSPRHLIKEKRETATLKCYPIPRHDTVYWYQQGPGQDPQFLISFYEKMQSDKGSIPDRFSAQQFSDYHSELNMSSLELGDSALYFCASSRGRPTLGKLFFGSGTQLSVL.

The CDR3 protein is CASSQFEIHRRLSKNIQYF. As DNA, the CDR3 is TGCGCCAGCAGCCAGTTTGAAATTCACAGAAGACTTTCCAAAAACATTCAGTACTTC. V gene TRBV4-1 combines with J gene TRBJ2-4, with D hard to call. Germline values: CDR1 MGHRA, CDR2 YSYEKL. This CDR3 comprises 19 residues. V was clipped by 3 bases and J by 2 bases, with 23 bases between them.

This clonotype was picked up a small number of times. The chain employs TRBV6-2 or TRBV6-3 and TRBJ1-1; D is unclear. The CDR3 covers 21 residues. Germline-derived CDR1 and CDR2 are MNHEY and SVGEGT. V was cut by 0 bases and J by 4 bases, with 30 bases left in between. The CDR3 region has the DNA TGTGCCAGCAGTTACTCTTCCGGGATCGTACGGAAAGATAAAAGGCCCACTGAAGCTTTCTTT. Residues: CASSYSSGIVRKDKRPTEAFF.

This clonotype has at least ten counts. Its ends do not fully match the called genes, so a read error is possible. The rearrangement joins TRBV5-1 to TRBJ2-1; D call uncertain. The CDR3 contains 11 residues. Per germline, CDR1 SGHRS and CDR2 YFSETQ. The CDR3 region is CASLGLRGPLF. For the CDR3, the DNA is TGCGCCAGCCTTGGCCTTCGAGGTCCGCTCTTC.

This clonotype has only a few counts. This rearrangement joins TRBV6-1 to TRBJ1-2; 10 nucleotides match TRBD1. There are 16 residues in the CDR3. V shed 7 bases, J shed 4 bases, and the junction held 12 bases outside the gene matches. The germline gives CDR1 MNHNS, CDR2 SASEGT. In DNA, the CDR3 is TGTGCCAGCACCCTCACCCGGGACAGGGGTTCCTATGGCTACACCTTC. Residues: CASTLTRDRGSYGYTF.

This clonotype was found once. The J gene is TRBJ2-6, the V gene TRBV25-1; D is ambiguous. Per germline, CDR1 MGHDK and CDR2 SYGVNS. V lost 4 bases to trimming and J lost 5 bases, with 6 bases between them. CDR3 length: 13 amino acids. For the CDR3, the DNA is TGTGCCAGCAGTGGTAATAGGGCCAACGTCCTGACTTTC. It codes for CASSGNRANVLTF.

In the case of this clonotype: This may arise from a read error, as a much more abundant clone is one base away. The V call is TRBV20-1, the J call TRBJ1-4, with a possible D match to TRBD1 (5 bases). Trimming shortened V by 8 bases and J by 0 bases, and 16 bases separated the two germline ends. Germline values: CDR1 DFQATT, CDR2 SNEGSKA (reference sequence). The CDR3 is 15 residues long. This CDR3 reads CSTHRSGATNEKLFF. In DNA form, the CDR3 reads TGCAGTACCCATCGCTCGGGGGCAACTAATGAAAAACTGTTTTTT.

About this clonotype itself: A junction boundary mismatches the germline segment, possibly from a read error. This chain joins TRBV20-1 and TRBJ1-5, with no clear D. This CDR3 is 13 amino acids long. The germline CDR1 and CDR2 sequences are DFQATT and SNEGSKA (reference sequence). CDR3 sequence: CSAGENSNQPQHF. The CDR3 DNA follows: TGCAGTGCTGGAGAAAATAGCAATCAGCCCCAGCATTTT.

The rearrangement uses TRBV6-2 or TRBV6-3 and TRBJ1-5; maybe TRBD1 (6 bases). The CDR3 runs 14 residues. The V gene's germline CDR1 is MNHEY and CDR2 SVGEGT. Deletions cut 6 bases from V and 7 bases from J, with 16 bases between. The CDR3 DNA is TGTGCCAGCAGCCTTTTCCGACAGGACCAGCCCCAGCATTTT. Amino acids: CASSLFRQDQPQHF.

CDR3 nucleotide sequence: TGTGCCAGCAGTTTTCCCCCCGATACGCAGTATTTT. This codes for CASSFPPDTQYF. The rearrangement uses TRBV12-3 or TRBV12-4 and TRBJ2-3; D unclear. The CDR3 sequence is 12 residues long. V was shortened by 3 bases and J by 6 bases, with 7 bases between the two germline ends.

Regarding this clonotype: A junction end diverges from the germline sequence, so it may reflect a read error. The chain combines TRBV4-3 with TRBJ2-2, with a tentative D call TRBD2 (6 bases). Germline assignment: CDR1 LGHNA and CDR2 YSLEER. This CDR3 comprises 17 residues. CDR3 DNA: TGCGCCAGCAGCCAAGGGGCTGTGACTAGAGTAACCGGGGAGCTGGTTTTT. It specifies CASSQGAVTRVTGELVF.

The chain joins TRBV7-2 to TRBJ1-3; D possibly corresponds to TRBD1 (5 bases). Trimming cost V 5 bases and J 0 bases, with 11 bases left between them. This CDR3 is 15 amino acids long. CDR1 and CDR2 from the germline V gene are SGHTA and FQGNSA. In nucleotides, the CDR3 is TGTGCCAGCAGCAGCAGGGCTGACTCTGGAAACACCATATATTTT. Protein: CASSSRADSGNTIYF.

This clonotype has a handful of counts. Written as DNA, the CDR3 is TGCAGCGTTGAAAGCAGGTTGAACACTGAAGCTTTCTTT. The encoded protein is CSVESRLNTEAFF. The rearrangement links TRBV29-1 to TRBJ1-1; D unresolved. V was shortened by 2 bases and J by 0 bases, with 7 bases between the two germline ends. CDR1 is SQVTM, CDR2 ANQGSEA, per germline. The CDR3 is 13 residues long.

This clonotype was detected only a few times. The chain has TRBV19 and TRBJ2-2; possible D gene TRBD2, 6 bases. CDR1 is LNHDA, CDR2 SQIVND, per germline (reference sequence). The CDR3 consists of 17 residues. V was clipped by 1 base and J by 5 bases, with 17 bases between them. CDR3 in amino acids: CASSIVLLWGDTGELFF. The CDR3 bases are TGTGCCAGTAGTATAGTCCTGCTTTGGGGGGATACCGGGGAGCTGTTTTTT.